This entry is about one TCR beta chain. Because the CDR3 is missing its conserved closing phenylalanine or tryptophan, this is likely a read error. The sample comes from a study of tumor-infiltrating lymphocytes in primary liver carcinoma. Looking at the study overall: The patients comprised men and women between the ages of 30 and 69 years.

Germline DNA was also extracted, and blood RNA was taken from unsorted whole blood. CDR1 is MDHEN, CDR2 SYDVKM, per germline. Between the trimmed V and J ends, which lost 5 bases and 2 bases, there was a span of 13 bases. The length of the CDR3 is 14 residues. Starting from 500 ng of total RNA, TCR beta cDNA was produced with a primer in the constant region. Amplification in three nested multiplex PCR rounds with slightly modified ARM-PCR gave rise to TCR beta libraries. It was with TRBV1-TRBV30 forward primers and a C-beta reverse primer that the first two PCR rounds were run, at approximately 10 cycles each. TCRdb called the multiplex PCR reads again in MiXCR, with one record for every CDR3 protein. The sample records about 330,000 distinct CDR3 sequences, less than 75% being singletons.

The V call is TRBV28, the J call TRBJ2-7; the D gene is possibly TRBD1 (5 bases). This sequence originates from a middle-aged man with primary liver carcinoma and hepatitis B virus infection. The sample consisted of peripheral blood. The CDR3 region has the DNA TGTGCCAGCAGTCTGACACGGACAACCTACGAGCAGTACTCC. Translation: CASSLTRTTYEQYS.